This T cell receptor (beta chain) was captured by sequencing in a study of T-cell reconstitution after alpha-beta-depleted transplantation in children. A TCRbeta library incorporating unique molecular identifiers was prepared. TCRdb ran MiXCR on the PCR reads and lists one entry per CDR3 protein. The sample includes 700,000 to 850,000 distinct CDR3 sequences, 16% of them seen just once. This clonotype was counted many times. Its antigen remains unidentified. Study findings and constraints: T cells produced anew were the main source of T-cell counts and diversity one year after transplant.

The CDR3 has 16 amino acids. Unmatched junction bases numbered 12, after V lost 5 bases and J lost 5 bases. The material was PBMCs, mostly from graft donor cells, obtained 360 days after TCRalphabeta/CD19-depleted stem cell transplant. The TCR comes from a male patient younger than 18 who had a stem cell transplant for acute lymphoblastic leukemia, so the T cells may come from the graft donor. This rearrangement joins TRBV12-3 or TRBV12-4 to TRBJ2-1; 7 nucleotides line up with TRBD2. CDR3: CASSALLSGNHNEQFF. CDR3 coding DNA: TGTGCCAGCAGTGCCCTATTAAGCGGGAATCACAATGAGCAGTTCTTC.